These 32 T cell receptor beta chains were all obtained from the same sample, sequenced in a study of blood T cell repertoires in COVID-19. Libraries were prepared by immunoSEQ multiplex PCR; TCRdb keeps only in-frame clonotypes and omits some of them. Of 150,000 to 200,000 clones listed, around 78% were seen once; the top ten hold nearly 4.5%. Material for sequencing was PBMCs or T cells enriched from blood (not recorded which). The source is a woman aged 45-65 years who had recovered from COVID-19.

This chain uses TRBV10-1 with TRBJ1-3; a weak D match, TRBD1 (5 bases). The germline CDR1 and CDR2 sequences are WNHNN and SYGVQD (reference sequence). Trimming pared 2 bases from V and 4 bases from J, leaving 15 bases between. The length of the CDR3 is 16 residues. The CDR3 loop reads CASSEPRDWSGNTIYF. The CDR3 DNA reads as TGCGCCAGCAGTGAGCCGAGGGACTGGTCCGGAAACACCATATATTTT.

As DNA, the CDR3 is TGTGCCAGCAGCTTTCCAGGGGATAGGACACCCCTCCACTTT. Translation: CASSFPGDRTPLHF. This rearrangement joins TRBV7-8 to TRBJ1-6; D might be TRBD1 (6 bases). Germline values: CDR1 SGHVS, CDR2 FQNEAQ. V was pared by 3 bases and J by 11 bases, with 14 bases between. The CDR3 length is 14 residues.

The chain joins TRBV25-1 to TRBJ2-1, with D possibly being TRBD1 (5 bases). The CDR3 spans 14 residues. Trimming stripped 3 bases from V and 6 bases from J, with 12 bases between. Germline V lookup: CDR1 MGHDK, CDR2 SYGVNS. The CDR3, as DNA: TGTGCCAGCAGTGACCCAGGGAAGGCCAATGAGCAGTTCTTC. This gives the protein CASSDPGKANEQFF.

The V gene is TRBV9, the J gene TRBJ2-5; D possibly corresponds to TRBD1 (5 bases). The CDR3 is made up of 15 amino acids. Trimming removed 4 bases at V and 4 bases at J, with 17 bases between. Germline-derived CDR1 and CDR2 are SGDLS and YYNGEE. For the CDR3, the DNA is TGTGCCAGCAGCCAAGGACACCATCCGGGAGAGACCCAGTACTTC. Translation gives CASSQGHHPGETQYF.

This chain links TRBV5-1 with TRBJ2-1; no firm D call. The CDR3 is 14 residues long. Germline lookup yields CDR1 SGHRS and CDR2 YFSETQ. Trimming left V 4 bases short and J 9 bases short, with 17 bases between. The CDR3: CASSLASSATEQFF. CDR3 in DNA: TGCGCCAGCAGCCTCGCCTCCTCAGCGACTGAGCAGTTCTTC. Supplemented by reference TRBV5-1 and TRBJ2-1, the full variable domain reads KAGVTQTPRYLIKTRGQQVTLSCSPISGHRSVSWYQQTPGQGLQFLFEYFSETQRNKGNFPGRFSGRQFSNSRSEMNVSTLELGDSALYLCASSLASSATEQFFGPGTRLTVL.

The chain recombines TRBV5-1 with TRBJ2-3; 9 bases line up with TRBD2. Looked up from germline, CDR1 is SGHRS and CDR2 is YFSETQ. The CDR3 covers 19 residues. The trim removed 2 bases at V and 0 bases at J, leaving 13 bases unmatched. The CDR3: CASSLVAGVQILSTDTQYF. For the CDR3, the DNA is TGCGCCAGCAGCTTAGTAGCGGGGGTACAGATTCTTAGCACAGATACGCAGTATTTT.

The gene calls are TRBV6-5 and TRBJ2-3, with unresolved D. V was trimmed by 0 bases and J by 5 bases, leaving 15 bases between them. The CDR3 is 16 amino acids. The V gene's germline CDR1 is MNHEY and CDR2 SVGAGI. CDR3 sequence: CASSYSSSPLRDTQYF. The CDR3 DNA reads as TGTGCCAGCAGTTACTCGTCTAGTCCCCTTAGAGATACGCAGTATTTT.

About this clone: Distinct nucleotide sequences in the sample also encode this CDR3. The chain links TRBV11-2 to TRBJ2-7, with D maybe TRBD1 (6 bases). This CDR3 is built from 13 residues. The V and J ends lost 5 bases and 3 bases respectively, with 11 bases between them. CDR1 and CDR2 from the germline V gene are SGHAT and FQNNGV. CDR3 residues: CASSLTGFYEQYV. The CDR3, as DNA: TGTGCCAGCAGCCTAACAGGGTTCTACGAGCAGTACGTC.

The rearrangement joins TRBV19 to TRBJ1-2; 9 positions match TRBD1. There are 14 residues in the CDR3. CDR1 LNHDA and CDR2 SQIVND come from the germline V gene (reference sequence). After removal of 5 bases from V and 4 bases from J, the junction contained 5 bases not matched to a gene. CDR3 nucleotides: TGTGCCAGTAGTCTTGACAGGGGGGCCTATGGCTACACCTTC. It encodes CASSLDRGAYGYTF.

V is TRBV11-2 and J is TRBJ2-7; D might be TRBD2 (6 bases). Germline V gene sequence: CDR1 SGHAT, CDR2 FQNNGV. The ends were cut back, 4 bases at V and 7 bases at J, with 23 bases in the middle. The CDR3 spans 16 residues. The CDR3 loop is CASSSRITGSHSEQYV. CDR3 DNA: TGTGCCAGCAGCTCCCGCATTACCGGGAGCCACTCAGAGCAGTACGTC.

This chain uses TRBV30 with TRBJ1-3, with D uncertain. Per germline, CDR1 GTSNPN and CDR2 SVGIG (reference sequence). There are 16 residues in the CDR3. The V end lost 5 bases, the J end lost 1 base, and 18 bases lay between the germline ends. The CDR3 here is CAWVNRVSKSGNTIYF. The CDR3 DNA follows: TGTGCCTGGGTGAACCGGGTCAGCAAATCTGGAAACACCATATATTTT.

The chain uses TRBV15 and TRBJ2-1, with 7 bases identical to TRBD2. The CDR3 consists of 15 residues. Trimming removed 5 bases from V and 11 bases from J; junction bases left unmatched: 15. CDR1 LNHNV and CDR2 YYDKDF come from the germline V gene (reference sequence). The CDR3 region has the DNA TGTGCCACCAGCGACGGAGGGACTACCACAATGAAGCAGTTCTTC. Translated: CATSDGGTTTMKQFF.

This clone was seen just once. V and J are TRBV4-3 and TRBJ2-1; D possibly corresponds to TRBD2 (6 bases). Between the trimmed V and J ends, which lost 4 bases and 8 bases, there was a span of 21 bases. Germline V gene data show CDR1 as LGHNA and CDR2 as YSLEER. CDR3 length: 16 residues. CDR3 bases: TGCGCCAGCAGCCCGTGGGACTCCCCCCTTGGCGATGAGCAGTTCTTC. The encoded protein is CASSPWDSPLGDEQFF.

The V gene is TRBV6-5, the J gene TRBJ1-2, with D possibly TRBD1 on 5 matching bases. Germline lookup yields CDR1 MNHEY and CDR2 SVGAGI. This CDR3 is built from 11 residues. V was cut by 10 bases and J by 8 bases, with 14 bases left in between. The CDR3 spells CATRLGPGYTF. The CDR3 DNA reads TGTGCCACCCGGTTGGGGCCGGGCTACACCTTC.

This chain links TRBV7-8 with TRBJ2-7; D might be TRBD1 (6 bases). From germline, CDR1 is SGHVS and CDR2 FQNEAQ. V lost 2 bases and J 5 bases, leaving 16 bases between the germline ends. The CDR3 runs to 15 residues. The CDR3 here is CASSLQQGFLHEQYV. The CDR3 nucleotides read TGTGCCAGCAGCTTACAACAGGGATTTCTCCACGAGCAGTACGTC.

This clone was detected a few times. The V call is TRBV6-4, the J call TRBJ1-1; 11 nucleotides align to TRBD1. CDR1 is MRHNA, CDR2 SNTAGT, per germline. This CDR3 comprises 14 residues. V shed 4 bases, J shed 4 bases, and the junction held 2 bases outside the gene matches. The chain's CDR3 is CASSAGTGGTEAFF. In DNA form, the CDR3 reads TGTGCCAGCAGTGCCGGGACAGGGGGCACTGAAGCTTTCTTT.

This chain connects TRBV2 to TRBJ1-1; the match to TRBD1 covers 9 bases. With V trimmed by 4 bases and J by 3 bases, 3 bases remained unmatched. The CDR3 is 14 amino acids. Germline CDR1 SNHLY, CDR2 FYNNEI. As DNA, the CDR3 is TGTGCCAGCAGTGCACAGGGGGCGCACACTGAAGCTTTCTTT. The encoded protein is CASSAQGAHTEAFF.

The V call is TRBV5-4, the J call TRBJ1-2, with 7 bases lining up with TRBD1. With 4 bases clipped from V and 1 base from J, the junction kept 10 bases outside the gene matches. Germline CDR1 reads SGHNT; CDR2 reads YYREEE (reference sequence). This CDR3 has 16 amino acids. CDR3 protein: CASSRPPGTDNYGYTF. As DNA, the CDR3 is TGTGCCAGCAGCCGCCCGCCCGGGACAGATAACTATGGCTACACCTTC.

This clone was detected a few times. J is TRBJ2-5 and V is TRBV3-1 (or the pseudogene TRBV3-2); 7 bases agree with TRBD2. The CDR3 contains 16 residues. Germline V CDR1 and CDR2: LGHDT, YNNKEL (reference sequence). The V gene end was trimmed by 4 bases and the J gene end by 2 bases; junction bases not matched to a gene: 10. The CDR3 DNA sequence: TGTGCCAGCAGCCCCTGGGGGGGATCGGGTCAAGAGACCCAGTACTTC. Its translation: CASSPWGGSGQETQYF.

This clone was picked up a small number of times. The chain employs TRBV12-3 or TRBV12-4 and TRBJ1-1; D is unclear. V lost 3 bases to trimming and J lost 3 bases, with 8 bases between them. CDR3 length: 13 residues. The CDR3: CASSFGLDTEAFF. The CDR3 DNA reads TGTGCCAGCAGTTTCGGACTCGACACTGAAGCTTTCTTT.

The chain joins TRBV4-1 to TRBJ2-2; a weak D match, TRBD1 (5 bases). The CDR3 is 14 residues long. V was clipped by 3 bases and J by 1 base, with 6 bases between them. Per the germline V gene, CDR1 is MGHRA and CDR2 is YSYEKL. CDR3 in DNA: TGCGCCAGCAGCCACGGACAGAACACCGGGGAGCTGTTTTTT. It yields the protein CASSHGQNTGELFF.

J is TRBJ1-4 and V is TRBV6-1; 8 bases map to TRBD1. Germline CDR1 and CDR2: MNHNS and SASEGT. The CDR3 is 15 amino acids. The V segment lost 8 bases and the J segment 0 bases; nucleotides outside the gene matches: 5. The CDR3 loop reads CASQRTGTTNEKLFF. The CDR3, as DNA: TGTGCCAGCCAGAGGACAGGGACAACTAATGAAAAACTGTTTTTT.

The chain carries TRBV28 and TRBJ1-5, with 9 bases identical to TRBD1. The V and J ends lost 6 bases and 0 bases, in that order; junction bases with no gene match: 3. Per germline, CDR1 MDHEN and CDR2 SYDVKM. The CDR3 extends over 15 amino acids. The CDR3 DNA reads TGTGCCAGCAGGACAGGGGGTGATAGCAATCAGCCCCAGCATTTT. Translating gives CASRTGGDSNQPQHF.

The chain links TRBV28 to TRBJ2-2, with D possibly being TRBD1 (6 bases). V was clipped by 7 bases and J by 4 bases, with 10 bases between them. The CDR3 sequence is 13 residues long. The germline CDR1 and CDR2 sequences are MDHEN and SYDVKM. In DNA form, the CDR3 reads TGTGCCAGCATCCAGGGGTCCACCGGGGAGCTGTTTTTT. It encodes CASIQGSTGELFF.

This chain links TRBV3-1 (or the pseudogene TRBV3-2) with TRBJ1-2; unclear D gene. CDR1 and CDR2 (germline): LGHDT, YNNKEL (reference sequence). Trimming removed 0 bases at V and 4 bases at J, with 12 bases between. This CDR3 spans 15 amino acids. The CDR3 DNA reads as TGTGCCAGCAGCCAAGATAATAGAGCACCCTATGGCTACACCTTC. Translation gives CASSQDNRAPYGYTF.

This chain links TRBV20-1 with TRBJ1-1, with D unresolved. Trimming cost V 3 bases and J 3 bases, with 11 bases left between them. The CDR3 runs 13 residues. Germline lookup yields CDR1 DFQATT and CDR2 SNEGSKA (reference sequence). The DNA of the CDR3 is TGCAGTGCTAGTCTACAGCTGGACACTGAAGCTTTCTTT. Its translation is CSASLQLDTEAFF.

This chain links TRBV2 with TRBJ2-1; 8 nucleotides agree with TRBD2. The CDR3 length is 18 residues. Looked up from germline, CDR1 is SNHLY and CDR2 is FYNNEI. V dropped 7 bases and J dropped 1; count of bases not matched to a gene: 15. CDR3 DNA: TGTGCCAGCATCCCAGCGGGAGCCTTGAAGAGATCCTACAATGAGCAGTTCTTC. Amino acids: CASIPAGALKRSYNEQFF. Together with reference TRBV2 and TRBJ2-1, the CDR3 gives the full variable domain: EPEVTQTPSHQVTQMGQEVILRCVPISNHLYFYWYRQILGQKVEFLVSFYNNEISEKSEIFDDQFSVERPDGSNFTLKIRSTKLEDSAMYFCASIPAGALKRSYNEQFFGPGTRLTVL.

This clone came up a few times. The V and J genes are TRBV2 and TRBJ1-1; D is uncertain. The germline V gene has CDR1 SNHLY and CDR2 FYNNEI. Trimming shortened V by 6 bases and J by 1 base, and 9 bases separated the two germline ends. The length of the CDR3 is 13 residues. The DNA for the CDR3 is TGTGCCAGCAGGGCTGGGAGGAACACTGAAGCTTTCTTT. It codes for CASRAGRNTEAFF. The full variable domain, its missing parts supplied by reference TRBV2 and TRBJ1-1, is EPEVTQTPSHQVTQMGQEVILRCVPISNHLYFYWYRQILGQKVEFLVSFYNNEISEKSEIFDDQFSVERPDGSNFTLKIRSTKLEDSAMYFCASRAGRNTEAFFGQGTRLTVV.

The chain combines TRBV27 with TRBJ1-4; tentative D call: TRBD1 (5 bases). Germline V gene data show CDR1 as MNHEY and CDR2 as SMNVEV (reference sequence). CDR3 length: 13 amino acids. V was clipped by 3 bases and J by 8 bases, with 10 bases between them. This chain's CDR3 is CASSFRGKEKLFF. CDR3 sequence (DNA): TGTGCCAGCAGTTTTAGGGGCAAGGAAAAACTGTTTTTT.

This clone has only one observation. The chain employs TRBV2 and TRBJ1-5; possible D gene TRBD1, 6 bases. The CDR3 extends over 14 amino acids. Trimming removed 4 bases from V and 7 bases from J, with 14 bases in between. In germline, CDR1 is SNHLY, CDR2 FYNNEI. DNA for the CDR3: TGTGCCAGCAGTGGAGGGGGGGAGAGCCAGCCCCAGCATTTT. Translation gives CASSGGGESQPQHF.

V gene TRBV28 combines with J gene TRBJ2-3, with 14 bases aligning to TRBD2. Germline CDR1 reads MDHEN; CDR2 reads SYDVKM. Losses at the gene ends were 10 bases for V and 2 bases for J; bases not matched to a gene: 8. The CDR3 is 16 amino acids. This CDR3 is CATRTSGGPNTDTQYF. CDR3 coding DNA: TGTGCCACCAGGACTAGCGGGGGGCCAAACACAGATACGCAGTATTTT.

In this sample, this clone turned up once. This chain connects TRBV14 to TRBJ2-4; a weak D match, TRBD1 (5 bases). V shed 2 bases and J shed 1 base, with 9 bases lying between them. CDR1 and CDR2 from the germline V gene are SGHDN and FVKESK. CDR3 size: 15 residues. DNA of the CDR3: TGTGCCAGCAGCCAAAAGGGGCCCGCCAAAAACATTCAGTACTTC. Translation: CASSQKGPAKNIQYF.